Listed here are 3 T cell receptor beta chains from one sample, sequenced in a study of tumor-infiltrating lymphocytes in primary liver carcinoma. With a constant-region primer, TCR beta cDNA was made from 450 to 650 ng of total RNA. Libraries of TCR beta came from three nested multiplex PCR rounds with slightly modified ARM-PCR. Amplification in the first two PCR rounds was performed using TRBV1-TRBV30 forward primers and a C-beta reverse primer for around 11 cycles each. One entry per CDR3 protein, called by TCRdb with MiXCR from the multiplex PCR reads. The table has 200,000 or so distinct CDR3 sequences, roughly two thirds seen once; the top ten hold roughly 7%. Alongside blood RNA obtained from unsorted whole blood, germline DNA was also extracted. Source material: peripheral blood. The source of these receptors is a woman between 55 and 75 years old with primary liver carcinoma and hepatitis B virus infection.

This clonotype was recorded only once. The V gene is TRBV12-3 or TRBV12-4, the J gene TRBJ2-2, with a weak D call TRBD2 (6 bases). Trimming shortened V by 6 bases and J by 3 bases, and 11 bases separated the two germline ends. The CDR3 has 14 amino acids. The CDR3 DNA reads TGTGCCAGCAGCCCGACGGGGGACACCGGGGAGCTGTTTTTT. Its protein product is CASSPTGDTGELFF.

Turning to this clonotype: The CDR3 does not end in the conserved phenylalanine or tryptophan, so this is likely a read error. The chain has TRBV11-3 and TRBJ2-1; 12 bases agree with TRBD2. V dropped 4 bases and J dropped 10; count of bases not matched to a gene: 11. The CDR3 covers 16 residues. Germline V gene sequence: CDR1 SGHNT, CDR2 YENEEA. Here the CDR3 reads CASSSELAGGPQEQFL. Written as DNA, the CDR3 is TGTGCCAGCAGCTCGGAGCTAGCGGGGGGGCCACAAGAGCAGTTCCTC.

Turning to this clonotype: Its ends do not fully match the called genes, so a read error is possible. This CDR3 reads CASSPGLAGGKTGELFF. The CDR3 DNA is TGTGCCAGCAGCCCCGGACTAGCGGGAGGGAAGACCGGGGAGCTATTTTTT. The rearrangement links TRBV11-3 to TRBJ2-2; TRBD2 agrees at 15 bases. CDR1 SGHNT and CDR2 YENEEA come from the germline V gene. The CDR3 loop spans 17 amino acids.